The entry below gives a single T cell receptor beta chain sequence along with its context. This clonotype was observed a few times. Its cognate antigen has yet to be identified. Base qualities were left out, and no much larger clone turns up one base away. Its CDR3 holds 13 amino acids, cysteine through phenylalanine. Only the CDR3 part of the read is kept: 39 bases, read in frame from the first base. V drops 3 bases and J drops 3 bases, leaving 9 bases in between. This sample is drawn from a study of T cells in Graves' hyperthyroidism and ophthalmopathy (dated by TCRdb to the late 2010s). In the study overall: Peripheral blood samples were taken at initial diagnosis, before any treatment was given. To identify distinguishing TCR V-J signatures, a discovery cohort of around 100 patients was used, comprising some 43 with Graves' ophthalmopathy and around 57 with stable Graves' hyperthyroidism. Prospective prediction of ophthalmopathy was tested in an independent validation cohort consisting of 18 hyperthyroidism patients and around 17 patients who later progressed to ophthalmopathy. The roughly 100 discovery patients were randomly split 7:3 into training and test sets. The study also compared thyroid tissue and blood T-cell repertoires from over 5 Graves' hyperthyroidism patients. After blood sampling, hyperthyroidism patients were treated with methimazole at a starting dose of 30 mg daily, and ophthalmopathy patients were treated with high-dose intravenous methylprednisolone. TCR Vbeta CDR3 sequencing of some 140 peripheral blood samples (under 45 ophthalmopathy, roughly 72 hyperthyroidism and around 17 progressor patients) is reported in the paper. Broader findings and caveats from the paper: In validation, the model predicted progression to ophthalmopathy with over 60% sensitivity and approximately 72% specificity, a median of about 6.7 months before onset. Ophthalmopathy was separated from stable hyperthyroidism by a 13 V-J signature model, with about 86% sensitivity and about 81% specificity obtained in cross-validation and 80%/75% obtained in testing. Most expanded thyroid clonotypes (frequency above 0.001) were also detected in blood, a finding suggesting that blood repertoires may reflect thyroid immune responses. Sample size was not statistically predetermined, and blinding of investigators to group allocation was not performed.

TCR beta CDR3 regions were amplified from RNA transcripts. For the first round of RT-PCR on the TCR CDR3, the HTBI primer set was used together with the Qiagen OneStep RT-PCR kit. Libraries were constructed in a second round of multiplex PCR, after which size selection and purification were performed. The libraries were sequenced on an Illumina HiSeq2000 using paired-end 100 bp reads. Regarding the original processing steps: SOAPnuke was used to process the raw data, with reads discarded if the reads contained adapters or uncalled bases, had a mean Phred below 15, or lacked an exact constant-primer or identifier match. High-quality paired reads were merged using COPE v1.2.5, and each unique nucleotide sequence was defined as a clonotype. Clonotypes were aligned to IMGT TRBV, TRBD and TRBJ reference segments using MiTCR v1.1. The analysis was restricted to V-J combinations with a frequency above 0.0001, which together covered about 99% of the repertoires. A TCS score was defined as the ratio between F50 (clonal expansion) and ExV (chaos), using BLOSUM62-based TCRdist between CDR3 peptides within each V-J. Welch's t-statistics and random forest reduced around 520 V-J features to about 13, which were used in a naive Bayes classifier (R e1071). The public reads were run again by TCRdb, first through fastp at Q25 and then through MiXCR, and only productive beta chains were kept. CDR3 protein duplicates are merged, each entry listing the most common genes and DNA. TCRdb's processing, not the authors' own work, is the source of the V and J calls. For this sample there are approximately 570,000 distinct CDR3 sequences; about 20% appear just once. The ten largest account for roughly 44% of the sample.

In the ophthalmopathy patients, disease was moderately to severely active, with a Clinical Activity Score of 3 or more, a NOSPECS grade of 4 or more, and a duration of less than 3 months. Any patient with an uncontrolled infection, another autoimmune disease, pregnancy or lactation was excluded. Diagnoses were based on clinical symptoms, serum thyroxine and TRAb, thyroid ultrasound and orbital computed tomography. PBMCs were isolated from more than 9 ml of fresh peripheral blood by Ficoll-Paque density gradient centrifugation. Total RNA was extracted with Trizol reagent, and quality was checked on an Agilent 2100 Bioanalyzer.

The rearrangement joined TRBV12-3 or TRBV12-4 to TRBJ2-7; the D gene could be TRBD1 or TRBD2, each one agreeing over 5 bases. This TCR came from a man aged 35 to 55 with Graves' ophthalmopathy. The specimen sequenced was blood. This receptor carries the CDR3 CASSFRDGYEQYF. The nucleotide sequence is given as TGTGCCAGCAGTTTCCGGGACGGCTACGAGCAGTACTTC.